This T cell receptor beta chain is drawn from a study of blood T cell repertoires in COVID-19. Original analysis: Amplification of reference gene primers was used by the study to estimate nucleated cell counts. Measured with immunoSEQ multiplex PCR; TCRdb has only the in-frame clones, and not every one. That table supplies the V and J calls and clone size; D and trimming were determined from the DNA. The data hold about 72,000 clones, with about four fifths observed a single time. The CDR3 is 14 residues long. The germline CDR1 and CDR2 sequences are SGHTA and FQGNSA. The J segment lost 6 bases and the V segment lost 3 bases, leaving 6 bases of the junction unmatched.

The sequence was obtained from a human donor in a cohort sampled during active COVID-19. Specimen: peripheral blood. The chain employs TRBV7-2 and TRBJ2-7; TRBD1 aligns across 9 bases. CDR3 amino acids: CASSFGQGIGEQYF. The CDR3 coding sequence is TGTGCCAGCAGCTTCGGACAGGGGATCGGCGAGCAGTACTTC.